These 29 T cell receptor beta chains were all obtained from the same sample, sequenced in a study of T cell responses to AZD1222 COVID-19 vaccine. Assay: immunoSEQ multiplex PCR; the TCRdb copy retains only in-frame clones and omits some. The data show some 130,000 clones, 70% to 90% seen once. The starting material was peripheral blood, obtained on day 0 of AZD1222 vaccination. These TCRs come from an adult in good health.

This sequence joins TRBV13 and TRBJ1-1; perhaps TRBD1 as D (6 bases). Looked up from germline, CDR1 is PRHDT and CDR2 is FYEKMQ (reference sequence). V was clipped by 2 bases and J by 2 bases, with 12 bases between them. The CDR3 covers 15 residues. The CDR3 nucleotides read TGTGCCAGCAGCTTAAGTGGACAGCATAACACTGAAGCTTTCTTT. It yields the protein CASSLSGQHNTEAFF.

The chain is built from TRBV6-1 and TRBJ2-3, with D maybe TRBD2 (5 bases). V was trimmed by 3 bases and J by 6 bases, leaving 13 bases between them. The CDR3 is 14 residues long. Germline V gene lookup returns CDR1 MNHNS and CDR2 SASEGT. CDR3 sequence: CASSDEGPWDTQYF. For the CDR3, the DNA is TGTGCCAGCAGTGACGAGGGCCCCTGGGATACGCAGTATTTT.

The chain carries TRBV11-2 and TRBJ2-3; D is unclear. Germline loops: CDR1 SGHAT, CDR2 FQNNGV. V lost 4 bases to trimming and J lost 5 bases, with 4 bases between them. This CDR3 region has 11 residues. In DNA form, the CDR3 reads TGTGCCAGCAGCTCGGAAGATACGCAGTATTTT. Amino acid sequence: CASSSEDTQYF.

The CDR3 DNA is TGTGCCAGCACCGGGACAGCTGCTAACTATGGCTACACCTTC. It translates to CASTGTAANYGYTF. The J gene is TRBJ1-2, the V gene TRBV7-2; TRBD1 matches at 7 bases. V lost 7 bases and J lost 0; bases outside the gene matches: 5. This CDR3 spans 14 amino acids. The V gene's germline CDR1 is SGHTA and CDR2 FQGNSA.

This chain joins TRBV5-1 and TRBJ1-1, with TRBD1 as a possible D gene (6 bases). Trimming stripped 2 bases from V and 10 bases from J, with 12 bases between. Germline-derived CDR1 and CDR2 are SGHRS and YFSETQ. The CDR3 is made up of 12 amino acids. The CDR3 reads CASSLDAGAAFF. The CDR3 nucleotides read TGCGCCAGCAGCTTAGACGCGGGGGCAGCTTTCTTT.

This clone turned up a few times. The DNA of the CDR3 is TGTGCCAGCAGTGGGGGGGCTATTAGCTCCTACGAGCAGTACTTC. Encoded protein: CASSGGAISSYEQYF. The chain links TRBV2 to TRBJ2-7; D is perhaps TRBD1 or TRBD2 (6 bases each). This CDR3 is built from 15 residues. In germline, CDR1 is SNHLY, CDR2 FYNNEI. V was shortened by 4 bases and J by 0 bases, with 13 bases between the two germline ends.

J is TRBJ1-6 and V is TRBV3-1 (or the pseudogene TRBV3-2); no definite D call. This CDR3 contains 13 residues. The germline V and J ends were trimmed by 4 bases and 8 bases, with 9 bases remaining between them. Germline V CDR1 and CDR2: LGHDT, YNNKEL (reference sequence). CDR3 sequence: CASSPKRDSPLHF. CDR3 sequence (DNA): TGTGCCAGCAGCCCGAAGAGGGATTCACCCCTCCACTTT.

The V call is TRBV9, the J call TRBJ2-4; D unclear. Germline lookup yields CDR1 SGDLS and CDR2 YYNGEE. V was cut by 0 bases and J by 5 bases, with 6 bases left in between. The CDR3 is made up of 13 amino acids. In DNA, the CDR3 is TGTGCCAGCAGCGTAGGGGAACAAAACATTCAGTACTTC. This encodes CASSVGEQNIQYF.

The CDR3 nucleotides read TGTGCCAGCAGCGAATCGATACGGACTGAAGCTTTCTTT. Translating gives CASSESIRTEAFF. The J gene is TRBJ1-1, the V gene TRBV7-6; D uncertain. V lost 5 bases and J 5 bases, leaving 12 bases between the germline ends. This CDR3 is 13 amino acids long. Germline V gene sequence: CDR1 SGHVS, CDR2 FNYEAQ.

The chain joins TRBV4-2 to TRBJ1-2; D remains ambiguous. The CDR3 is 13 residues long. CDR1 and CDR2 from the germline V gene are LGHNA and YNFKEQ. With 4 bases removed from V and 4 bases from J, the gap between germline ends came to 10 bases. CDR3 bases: TGTGCCAGCAGCCTCCCCGGGAGCTATGGCTACACCTTC. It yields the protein CASSLPGSYGYTF.

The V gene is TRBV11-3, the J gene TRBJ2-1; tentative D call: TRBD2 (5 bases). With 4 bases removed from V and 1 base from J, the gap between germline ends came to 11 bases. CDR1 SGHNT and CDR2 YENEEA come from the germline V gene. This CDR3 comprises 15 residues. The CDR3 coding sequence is TGTGCCAGCAGCTCCGGACTCGGGTCCTACAATGAGCAGTTCTTC. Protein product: CASSSGLGSYNEQFF.

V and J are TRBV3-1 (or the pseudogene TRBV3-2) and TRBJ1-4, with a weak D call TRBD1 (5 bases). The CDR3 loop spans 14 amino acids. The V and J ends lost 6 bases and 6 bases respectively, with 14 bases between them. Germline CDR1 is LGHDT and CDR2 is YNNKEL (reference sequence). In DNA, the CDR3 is TGTGCCAGCAGACGTGGGGGGATCGATGAAAAACTGTTTTTT. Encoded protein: CASRRGGIDEKLFF.

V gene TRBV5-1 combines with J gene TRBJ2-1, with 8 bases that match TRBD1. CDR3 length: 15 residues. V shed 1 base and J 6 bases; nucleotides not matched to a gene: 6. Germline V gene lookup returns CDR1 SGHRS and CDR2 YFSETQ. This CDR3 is CASSLSGQEGNEQFF. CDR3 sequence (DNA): TGCGCCAGCAGCTTGTCGGGACAGGAAGGCAATGAGCAGTTCTTC.

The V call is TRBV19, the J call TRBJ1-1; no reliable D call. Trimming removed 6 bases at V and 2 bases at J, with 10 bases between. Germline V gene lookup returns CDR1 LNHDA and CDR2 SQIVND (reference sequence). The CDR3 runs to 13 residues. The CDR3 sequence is CASRPALNTEAFF. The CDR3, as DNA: TGTGCCAGTAGGCCCGCACTCAACACTGAAGCTTTCTTT.

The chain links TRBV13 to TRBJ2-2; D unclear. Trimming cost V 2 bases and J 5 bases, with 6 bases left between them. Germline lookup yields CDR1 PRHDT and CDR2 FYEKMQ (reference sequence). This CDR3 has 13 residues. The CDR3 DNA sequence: TGTGCCAGCAGCTTATTGGGAACCGGGGAGCTGTTTTTT. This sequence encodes CASSLLGTGELFF. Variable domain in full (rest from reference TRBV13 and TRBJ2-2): AAGVIQSPRHLIKEKRETATLKCYPIPRHDTVYWYQQGPGQDPQFLISFYEKMQSDKGSIPDRFSAQQFSDYHSELNMSSLELGDSALYFCASSLLGTGELFFGEGSRLTVL.

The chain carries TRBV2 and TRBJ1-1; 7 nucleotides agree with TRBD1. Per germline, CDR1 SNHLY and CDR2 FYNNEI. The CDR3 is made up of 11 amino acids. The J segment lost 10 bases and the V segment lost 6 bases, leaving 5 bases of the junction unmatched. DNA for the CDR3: TGTGCCAGCAGGCAACAGGGGTTAGCTTTCTTT. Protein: CASRQQGLAFF.

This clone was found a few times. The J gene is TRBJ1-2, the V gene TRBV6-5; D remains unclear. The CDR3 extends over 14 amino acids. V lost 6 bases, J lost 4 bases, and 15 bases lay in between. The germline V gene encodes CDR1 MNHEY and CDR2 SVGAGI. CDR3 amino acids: CASRGPQNGYGYTF. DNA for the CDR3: TGTGCCAGCAGAGGCCCGCAAAACGGCTATGGCTACACCTTC.

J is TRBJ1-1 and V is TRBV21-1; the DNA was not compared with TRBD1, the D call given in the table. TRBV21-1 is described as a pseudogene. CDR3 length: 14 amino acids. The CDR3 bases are TGTGCCAGCAGCAAACCCGGACAGGACACTGAAGCTTTCTTT. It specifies CASSKPGQDTEAFF.

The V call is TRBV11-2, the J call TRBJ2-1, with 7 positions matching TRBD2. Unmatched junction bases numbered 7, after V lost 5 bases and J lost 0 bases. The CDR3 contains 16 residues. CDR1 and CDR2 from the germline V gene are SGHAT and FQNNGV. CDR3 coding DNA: TGTGCCAGCAGCGAGTTAGCGGGTAGCTCCTACAATGAGCAGTTCTTC. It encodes CASSELAGSSYNEQFF.

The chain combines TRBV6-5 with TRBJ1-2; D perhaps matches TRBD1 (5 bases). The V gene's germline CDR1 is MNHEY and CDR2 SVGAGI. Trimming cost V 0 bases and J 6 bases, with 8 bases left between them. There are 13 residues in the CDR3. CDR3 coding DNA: TGTGCCAGCAGTTACTCGAGCAGGGATGGCTACACCTTC. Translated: CASSYSSRDGYTF.

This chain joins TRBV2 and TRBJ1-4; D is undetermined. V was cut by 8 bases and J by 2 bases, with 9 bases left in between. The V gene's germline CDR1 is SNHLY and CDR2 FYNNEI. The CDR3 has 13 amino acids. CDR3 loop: CASSRATNEKLFF. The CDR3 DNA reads TGTGCCAGCTCCCGGGCCACTAATGAAAAACTGTTTTTT.

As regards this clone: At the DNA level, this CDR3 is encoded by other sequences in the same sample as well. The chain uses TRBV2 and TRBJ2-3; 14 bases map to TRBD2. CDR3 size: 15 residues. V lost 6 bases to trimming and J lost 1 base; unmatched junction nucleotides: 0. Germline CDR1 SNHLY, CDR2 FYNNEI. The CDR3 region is CASRGLAGGTDTQYF. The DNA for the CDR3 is TGTGCCAGCAGGGGACTAGCGGGGGGCACAGATACGCAGTATTTT. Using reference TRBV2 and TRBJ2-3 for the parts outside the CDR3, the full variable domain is EPEVTQTPSHQVTQMGQEVILRCVPISNHLYFYWYRQILGQKVEFLVSFYNNEISEKSEIFDDQFSVERPDGSNFTLKIRSTKLEDSAMYFCASRGLAGGTDTQYFGPGTRLTVL.

The chain's CDR3 is CASSPSDRRGGTGELFF. The DNA for the CDR3 is TGTGCCAGCAGTCCTTCGGACAGACGAGGTGGCACCGGGGAGCTGTTTTTT. The chain combines TRBV11-2 with TRBJ2-2, with a weak D call TRBD1 (6 bases). The CDR3 runs to 17 residues. V was trimmed by 6 bases and J by 4 bases, leaving 21 bases between them. Germline assignment: CDR1 SGHAT and CDR2 FQNNGV.

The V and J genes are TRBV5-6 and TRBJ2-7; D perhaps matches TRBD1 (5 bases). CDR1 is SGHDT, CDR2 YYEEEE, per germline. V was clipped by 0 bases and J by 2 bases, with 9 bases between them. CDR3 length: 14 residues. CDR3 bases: TGTGCCAGCAGCTTGGTTGCAGGGACCTACGAGCAGTACTTC. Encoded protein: CASSLVAGTYEQYF.

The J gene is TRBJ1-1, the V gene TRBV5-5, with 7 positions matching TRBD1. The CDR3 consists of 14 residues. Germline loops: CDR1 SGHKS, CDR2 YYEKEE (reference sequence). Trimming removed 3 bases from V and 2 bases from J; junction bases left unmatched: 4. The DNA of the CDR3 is TGTGCCAGCAGCTGGGGACAGATCAACACTGAAGCTTTCTTT. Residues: CASSWGQINTEAFF.

CDR3 sequence reads: CSVHLGRGKETQYF. Here the CDR3 DNA reads TGCAGCGTCCATTTGGGCAGGGGTAAAGAGACCCAGTACTTC. This chain connects TRBV29-1 to TRBJ2-5; D possibly corresponds to TRBD1 (6 bases). The CDR3 runs to 14 residues. Trimming removed 6 bases at V and 3 bases at J, with 17 bases between. Germline assignment: CDR1 SQVTM and CDR2 ANQGSEA.

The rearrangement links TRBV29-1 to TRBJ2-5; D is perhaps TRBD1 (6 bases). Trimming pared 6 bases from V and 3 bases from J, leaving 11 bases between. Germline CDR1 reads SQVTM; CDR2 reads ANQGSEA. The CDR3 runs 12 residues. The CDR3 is CSVEGVKETQYF. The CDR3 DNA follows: TGCAGCGTAGAGGGGGTCAAAGAGACCCAGTACTTC.

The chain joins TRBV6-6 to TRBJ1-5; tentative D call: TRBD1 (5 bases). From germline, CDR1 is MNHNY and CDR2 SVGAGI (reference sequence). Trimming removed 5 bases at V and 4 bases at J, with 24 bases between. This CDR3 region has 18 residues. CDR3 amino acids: CASSPLGGGGLSNQPQHF. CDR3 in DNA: TGTGCCAGCAGTCCCCTGGGGGGAGGAGGGCTATCAAATCAGCCCCAGCATTTT.

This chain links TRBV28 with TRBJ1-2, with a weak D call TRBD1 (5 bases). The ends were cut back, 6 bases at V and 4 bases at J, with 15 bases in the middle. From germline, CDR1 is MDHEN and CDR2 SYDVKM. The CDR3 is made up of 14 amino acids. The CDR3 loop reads CASSREGLIYGYTF. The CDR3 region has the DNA TGTGCCAGCAGCCGCGAGGGGTTGATCTATGGCTACACCTTC.